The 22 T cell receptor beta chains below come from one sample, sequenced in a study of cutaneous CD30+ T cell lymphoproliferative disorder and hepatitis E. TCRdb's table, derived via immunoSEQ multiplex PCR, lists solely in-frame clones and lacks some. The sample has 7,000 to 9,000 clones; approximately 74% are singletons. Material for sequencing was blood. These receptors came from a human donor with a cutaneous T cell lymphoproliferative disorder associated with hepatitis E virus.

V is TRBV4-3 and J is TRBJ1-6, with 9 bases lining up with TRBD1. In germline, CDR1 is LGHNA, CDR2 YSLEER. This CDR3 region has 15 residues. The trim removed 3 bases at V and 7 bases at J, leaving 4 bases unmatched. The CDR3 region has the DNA TGCGCCAGCAGCCACCCCGGGACAGGGAATTCACCCCTCCACTTT. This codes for CASSHPGTGNSPLHF.

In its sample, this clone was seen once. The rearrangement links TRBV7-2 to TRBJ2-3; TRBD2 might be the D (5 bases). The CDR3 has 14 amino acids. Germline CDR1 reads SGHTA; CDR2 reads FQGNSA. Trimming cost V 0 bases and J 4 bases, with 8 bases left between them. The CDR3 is CASSLAHGADTQYF. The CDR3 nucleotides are TGTGCCAGCAGCTTAGCGCACGGGGCAGATACGCAGTATTTT.

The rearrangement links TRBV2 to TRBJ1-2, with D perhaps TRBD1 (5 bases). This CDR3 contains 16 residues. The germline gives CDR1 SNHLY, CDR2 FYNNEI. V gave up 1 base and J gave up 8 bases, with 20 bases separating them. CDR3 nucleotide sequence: TGTGCCAGCAGTGAAGAGGGGCGGGGCGAGGGAAGAGGCTACACCTTC. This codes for CASSEEGRGEGRGYTF.

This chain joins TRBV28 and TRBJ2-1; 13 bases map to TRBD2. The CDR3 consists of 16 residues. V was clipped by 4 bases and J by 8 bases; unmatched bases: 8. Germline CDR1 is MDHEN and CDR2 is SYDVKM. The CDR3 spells CASSSLLAGGPDEQFF. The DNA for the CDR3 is TGTGCCAGCAGTTCTCTACTAGCGGGAGGGCCCGATGAGCAGTTCTTC.

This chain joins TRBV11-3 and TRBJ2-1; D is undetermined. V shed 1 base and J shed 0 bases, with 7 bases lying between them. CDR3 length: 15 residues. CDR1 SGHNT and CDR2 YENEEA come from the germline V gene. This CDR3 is CASSLGGSSYNEQFF. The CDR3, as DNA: TGTGCCAGCAGCTTAGGGGGAAGCTCCTACAATGAGCAGTTCTTC. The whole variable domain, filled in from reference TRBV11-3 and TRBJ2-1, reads EAGVVQSPRYKIIEKKQPVAFWCNPISGHNTLYWYLQNLGQGPELLIRYENEEAVDDSQLPKDRFSAERLKGVDSTLKIQPAELGDSAVYLCASSLGGSSYNEQFFGPGTRLTVL.

The CDR3 loop reads CASSSGTGTTYGYTF. The CDR3 DNA sequence: TGTGCCAGCAGTTCGGGGACAGGTACTACCTATGGCTACACCTTC. The chain employs TRBV28 and TRBJ1-2, with TRBD1 matching 8 bases. This CDR3 comprises 15 residues. CDR1 and CDR2 from the germline V gene are MDHEN and SYDVKM. J lost 4 bases, V lost 4 bases, and 8 bases had no gene match.

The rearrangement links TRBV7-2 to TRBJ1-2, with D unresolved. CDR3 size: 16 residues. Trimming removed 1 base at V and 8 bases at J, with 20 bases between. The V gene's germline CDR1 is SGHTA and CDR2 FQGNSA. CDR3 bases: TGTGCCAGCAGCTTAGGGTCAACTGAAGTCGCTAGAGGCTACACCTTC. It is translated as CASSLGSTEVARGYTF.

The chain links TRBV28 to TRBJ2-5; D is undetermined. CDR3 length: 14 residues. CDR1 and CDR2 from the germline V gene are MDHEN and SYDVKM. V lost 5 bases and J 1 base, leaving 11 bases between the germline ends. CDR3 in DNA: TGTGCCAGCAGTCCTTTAGTGTTCCAAGAGACCCAGTACTTC. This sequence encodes CASSPLVFQETQYF.

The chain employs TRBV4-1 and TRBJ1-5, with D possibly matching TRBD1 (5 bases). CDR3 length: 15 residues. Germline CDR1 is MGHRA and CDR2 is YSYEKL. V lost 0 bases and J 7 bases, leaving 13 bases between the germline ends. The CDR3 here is CASSQDRGQYQPQHF. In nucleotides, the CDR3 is TGCGCCAGCAGCCAAGATCGGGGCCAGTACCAGCCCCAGCATTTT.

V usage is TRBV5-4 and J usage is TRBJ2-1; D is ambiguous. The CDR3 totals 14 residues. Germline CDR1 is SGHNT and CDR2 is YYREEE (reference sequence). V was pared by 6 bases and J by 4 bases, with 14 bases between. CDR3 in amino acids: CASTDSKEYNEQFF. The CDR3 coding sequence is TGTGCCAGCACCGATTCGAAGGAATACAATGAGCAGTTCTTC. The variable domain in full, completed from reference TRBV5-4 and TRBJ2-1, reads ETGVTQSPTHLIKTRGQQVTLRCSSQSGHNTVSWYQQALGQGPQFIFQYYREEENGRGNFPPRFSGLQFPNYSSELNVNALELDDSALYLCASTDSKEYNEQFFGPGTRLTVL.

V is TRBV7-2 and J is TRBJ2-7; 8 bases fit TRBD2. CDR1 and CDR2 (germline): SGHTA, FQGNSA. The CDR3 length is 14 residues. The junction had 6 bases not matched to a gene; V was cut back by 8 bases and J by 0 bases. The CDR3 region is CASQRGGASYEQYF. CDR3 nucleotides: TGTGCCAGCCAACGGGGGGGGGCCTCCTACGAGCAGTACTTC.

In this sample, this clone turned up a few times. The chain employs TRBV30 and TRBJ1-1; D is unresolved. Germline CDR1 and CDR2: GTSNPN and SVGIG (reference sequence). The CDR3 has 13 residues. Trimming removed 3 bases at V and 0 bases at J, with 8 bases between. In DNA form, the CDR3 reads TGTGCCTGGAGGGACGGGGTGAACACTGAAGCTTTCTTT. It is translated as CAWRDGVNTEAFF.

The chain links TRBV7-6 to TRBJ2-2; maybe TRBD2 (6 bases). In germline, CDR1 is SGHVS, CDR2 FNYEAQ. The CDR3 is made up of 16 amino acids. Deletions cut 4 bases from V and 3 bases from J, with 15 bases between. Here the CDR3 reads CASSYHFGGDTGELFF. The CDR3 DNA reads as TGTGCCAGCAGCTACCACTTCGGCGGGGACACCGGGGAGCTGTTTTTT.

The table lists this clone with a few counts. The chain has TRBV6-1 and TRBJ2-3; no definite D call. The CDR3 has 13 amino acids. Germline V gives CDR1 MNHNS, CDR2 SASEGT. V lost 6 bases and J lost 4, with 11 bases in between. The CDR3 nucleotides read TGTGCCAGCAGAGTATCGAGTTCAGATACGCAGTATTTT. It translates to CASRVSSSDTQYF.

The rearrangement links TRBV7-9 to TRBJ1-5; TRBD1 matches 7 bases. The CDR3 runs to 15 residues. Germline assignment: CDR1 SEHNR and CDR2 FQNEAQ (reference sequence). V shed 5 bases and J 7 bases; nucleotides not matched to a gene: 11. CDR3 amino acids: CASSRTQGSLQPQHF. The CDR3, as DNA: TGTGCCAGCAGCCGAACACAGGGGAGTTTACAGCCCCAGCATTTT.

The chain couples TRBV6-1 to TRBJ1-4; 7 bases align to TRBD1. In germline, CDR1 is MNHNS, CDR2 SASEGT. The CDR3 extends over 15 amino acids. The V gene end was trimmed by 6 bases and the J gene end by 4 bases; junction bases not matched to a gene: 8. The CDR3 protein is CASRSGTAYNEKLFF. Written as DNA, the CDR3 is TGTGCCAGCAGATCTGGGACAGCTTATAATGAAAAACTGTTTTTT.

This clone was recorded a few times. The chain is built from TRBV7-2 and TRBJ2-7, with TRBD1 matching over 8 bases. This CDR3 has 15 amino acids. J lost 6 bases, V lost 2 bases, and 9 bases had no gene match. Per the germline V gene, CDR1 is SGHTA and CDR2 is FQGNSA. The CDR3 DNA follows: TGTGCCAGCAGCTTATACGGACAGGGTAGCTCCGAGCAGTACTTC. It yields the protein CASSLYGQGSSEQYF.

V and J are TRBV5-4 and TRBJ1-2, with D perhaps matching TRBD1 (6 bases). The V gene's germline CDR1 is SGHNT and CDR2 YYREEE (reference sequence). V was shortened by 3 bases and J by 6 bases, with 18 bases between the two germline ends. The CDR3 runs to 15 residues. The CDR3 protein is CASSSRQDSWNGYTF. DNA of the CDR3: TGTGCCAGCAGCTCCCGACAGGACAGCTGGAATGGCTACACCTTC.

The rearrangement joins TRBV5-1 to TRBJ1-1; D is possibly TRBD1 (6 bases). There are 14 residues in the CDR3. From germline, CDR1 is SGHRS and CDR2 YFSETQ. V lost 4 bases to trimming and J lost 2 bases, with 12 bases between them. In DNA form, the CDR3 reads TGCGCCAGCAGCATAGGGACAAGCAACACTGAAGCTTTCTTT. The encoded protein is CASSIGTSNTEAFF.

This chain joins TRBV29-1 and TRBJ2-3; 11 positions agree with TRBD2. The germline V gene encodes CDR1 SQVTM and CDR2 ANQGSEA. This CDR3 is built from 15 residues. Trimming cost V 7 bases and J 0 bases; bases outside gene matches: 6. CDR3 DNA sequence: TGCAGCGCCACCGGGACTAGCGGAAGCACAGATACGCAGTATTTT. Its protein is CSATGTSGSTDTQYF.

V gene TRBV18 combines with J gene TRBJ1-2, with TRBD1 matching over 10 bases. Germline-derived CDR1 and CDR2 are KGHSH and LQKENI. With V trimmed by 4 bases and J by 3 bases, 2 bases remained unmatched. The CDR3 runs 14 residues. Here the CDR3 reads CASSLGTGDYGYTF. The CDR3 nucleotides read TGTGCCAGCTCACTTGGGACAGGGGACTATGGCTACACCTTC. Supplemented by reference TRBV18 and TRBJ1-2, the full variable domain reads NAGVMQNPRHLVRRRGQEARLRCSPMKGHSHVYWYRQLPEEGLKFMVYLQKENIIDESGMPKERFSAEFPKEGPSILRIQQVVRGDSAAYFCASSLGTGDYGYTFGSGTRLTVV.

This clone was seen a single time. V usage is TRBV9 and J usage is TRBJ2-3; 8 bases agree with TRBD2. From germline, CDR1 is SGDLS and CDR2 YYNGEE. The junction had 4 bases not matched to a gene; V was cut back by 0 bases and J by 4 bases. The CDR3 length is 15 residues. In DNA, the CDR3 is TGTGCCAGCAGCGTAGCCCGGGGGGGGCCAGATACGCAGTATTTT. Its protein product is CASSVARGGPDTQYF.